The T cell receptor (beta chain) described here comes from a study of early T cells in non-severe SARS-CoV-2 infection. Across the study: Bulk RNA taken from unsorted whole blood was sequenced, leaving chains unpaired. The study's findings and limits: Anti-spike CD8 responses were favored in VDJdb matching, and private and CD4 specificities were missed.

Germline V gene lookup returns CDR1 LNHNV and CDR2 YYDKDF (reference sequence). Trimming stripped 1 base from V and 3 bases from J, with 3 bases between. This CDR3 spans 12 amino acids. At least ten counts were recorded for this clonotype. Antigen: not known. Separate cDNA molecules each had unique molecular identifiers attached to them. From the 5' RACE reads, TCRdb called clonotypes with MiXCR, one entry per CDR3 protein. The table lists some 40,000 distinct CDR3 sequences, around 4.5% of them singletons. The chain links TRBV15 to TRBJ2-5; no definite D call. Input material: whole blood. The TCR comes from an adult who was a healthcare worker with PCR-confirmed SARS-CoV-2 infection or an uninfected control (not recorded which). The DNA for the CDR3 is TGTGCCACCAGCAGAGTGGAAGAGACCCAGTACTTC. This translates into CATSRVEETQYF. Combining the CDR3 with reference TRBV15 and TRBJ2-5 gives the whole variable domain DAMVIQNPRYQVTQFGKPVTLSCSQTLNHNVMYWYQQKSSQAPKLLFHYYDKDFNNEADTPDNFQSRRPNTSFCFLDIRSPGLGDTAMYLCATSRVEETQYFGPGTRLLVL.